Shown below are 27 T cell receptor beta chains from a single sample sequenced in a study of vaccination and CD4 T cells after COVID-19. The Oncomine TCR Beta short-read assay was applied to DNA of cultured CD4+ T cells. MiXCR, applied by TCRdb to the PCR reads, yields one record per CDR3 protein. The sample has over 15,000 distinct CDR3 sequences; about 80% are singletons. Treatment of the sample: roughly nine-day PBMC culture with coronavirus spike peptide pools or control peptides (ViraFEST assay). Which antigens these TCRs recognize remains unknown. What was sequenced was CD4+ T cells from blood, cultured in vitro. These receptors originate from a human donor who had recovered from COVID-19.

The rearrangement joins TRBV28 to TRBJ1-1, with D possibly being TRBD1 (5 bases). CDR1 is MDHEN and CDR2 is SYDVKM in the germline V gene. V lost 2 bases and J 4 bases, leaving 17 bases between the germline ends. This CDR3 is 16 amino acids long. The CDR3 sequence is CASSLPTTGTATEAFF. CDR3 DNA: TGTGCCAGCAGTTTACCTACTACCGGGACGGCCACTGAAGCTTTCTTT.

V gene TRBV6-5 combines with J gene TRBJ1-6; no clear D gene. Trimming shortened V by 0 bases and J by 2 bases, and 8 bases separated the two germline ends. Germline CDR1 and CDR2: MNHEY and SVGAGI. The CDR3 spans 16 residues. The CDR3 nucleotides read TGTGCCAGCAGTTACTCCCCGGTGGCCTATAATTCACCCCTCCACTTT. Protein: CASSYSPVAYNSPLHF.

The chain uses TRBV4-1 and TRBJ1-4; 7 bases match TRBD1. Germline V gives CDR1 MGHRA, CDR2 YSYEKL. CDR3 length: 14 residues. V lost 0 bases to trimming and J lost 11 bases; unmatched junction nucleotides: 6. CDR3 coding DNA: TGCGCCAGCAGCCAAGACCGGGACAGAGGGAAACTGTTTTTT. Residues: CASSQDRDRGKLFF.

The V gene is TRBV24-1, the J gene TRBJ2-1, with 10 bases lining up with TRBD2. Trimming removed 3 bases from V and 7 bases from J; junction bases left unmatched: 14. Germline CDR1 reads KGHDR; CDR2 reads SFDVKD. The CDR3 is made up of 18 amino acids. CDR3 loop: CATSDPPGASGSRNEQFF. CDR3 bases: TGTGCCACCAGTGATCCACCCGGTGCTAGCGGGAGTCGTAATGAGCAGTTCTTC.

V usage is TRBV27 and J usage is TRBJ2-3; D might be TRBD2 (5 bases). The V and J ends lost 6 bases and 4 bases respectively, with 14 bases between them. CDR1 MNHEY and CDR2 SMNVEV come from the germline V gene (reference sequence). This CDR3 is built from 14 residues. CDR3 sequence (DNA): TGTGCCAGCAGACCGACCAAGAGGGCAGATACGCAGTATTTT. Protein: CASRPTKRADTQYF.

J is TRBJ2-5 and V is TRBV2; D gene ambiguous. CDR1 SNHLY and CDR2 FYNNEI come from the germline V gene. The CDR3 is made up of 14 amino acids. V gave up 4 bases and J gave up 1 base, with 10 bases separating them. This CDR3 reads CASSVSYLQETQYF. The CDR3 DNA follows: TGTGCCAGCAGTGTTTCCTACCTCCAAGAGACCCAGTACTTC.

The chain has TRBV4-3 and TRBJ1-6; no definite D call. The CDR3 is 16 amino acids. Germline CDR1 and CDR2: LGHNA and YSLEER. The germline V and J ends were trimmed by 0 bases and 10 bases, with 16 bases remaining between them. The CDR3 DNA reads as TGCGCCAGCAGCCAAGATCTGAAGGCGTTGCAATCACCCCTCCACTTT. It encodes CASSQDLKALQSPLHF.

The chain joins TRBV24-1 to TRBJ1-4; D is unclear. This CDR3 is 15 amino acids long. Trimming took off 2 bases at V and 7 bases at J, with 13 bases between the two ends. CDR1 is KGHDR and CDR2 is SFDVKD in the germline V gene. The chain's CDR3 is CATSDSRTLGEKLFF. The CDR3, as DNA: TGTGCCACCAGTGATTCCAGGACGCTAGGTGAAAAACTGTTTTTT.

This chain joins TRBV11-1 and TRBJ1-1; D call uncertain. Trimming took off 1 base at V and 4 bases at J, with 10 bases between the two ends. Germline V gene sequence: CDR1 SGHAT, CDR2 FQDESV (reference sequence). This CDR3 is 14 amino acids long. The CDR3 loop reads CASSLEHQGTEAFF. In DNA, the CDR3 is TGTGCCAGCAGCTTAGAACACCAAGGCACTGAAGCTTTCTTT.

This clonotype is deemed medium-sized (0.01 to 0.1%). V and J are TRBV28 and TRBJ2-2; 9 bases agree with TRBD1. CDR3 length equals 17 residues. Germline CDR1 and CDR2: MDHEN and SYDVKM. The J segment lost 4 bases and the V segment lost 8 bases, leaving 14 bases of the junction unmatched. The DNA of the CDR3 is TGTGCCAGCGAAAGGGGGATTGGACAGGGGAGCACCGGGGAGCTGTTTTTT. The encoded protein is CASERGIGQGSTGELFF.

The chain recombines TRBV6-1 with TRBJ1-1; 9 bases are shared with TRBD1. The CDR3 covers 16 residues. V lost 2 bases and J lost 4; bases outside the gene matches: 8. CDR1 is MNHNS, CDR2 SASEGT, per germline. This CDR3 reads CASSEYRGLKGTEAFF. CDR3 DNA sequence: TGTGCCAGCAGTGAATACAGGGGGCTCAAGGGCACTGAAGCTTTCTTT.

V usage is TRBV25-1 and J usage is TRBJ1-6, with D possibly being TRBD1 (5 bases). Per the germline V gene, CDR1 is MGHDK and CDR2 is SYGVNS. The CDR3 has 13 residues. Trimming stripped 3 bases from V and 9 bases from J, with 9 bases between. CDR3 sequence (DNA): TGTGCCAGCAGTGACAGGACAATTTCACCCCTCCACTTT. Translating it yields CASSDRTISPLHF.

This clonotype was observed a handful of times. V gene TRBV7-3 combines with J gene TRBJ1-2; D ambiguous. Germline V gene data show CDR1 as SGHTA and CDR2 as FQGTGA. This CDR3 contains 13 residues. V was cut by 1 base and J by 6 bases, with 9 bases left in between. The CDR3 region has the DNA TGTGCCAGCAGCTTAATCGGCTATAATGGCTACACCTTC. This encodes CASSLIGYNGYTF.

This clonotype was seen more than once but under ten times. V and J are TRBV20-1 and TRBJ1-2; D is ambiguous. Germline V gene sequence: CDR1 DFQATT, CDR2 SNEGSKA (reference sequence). V dropped 6 bases and J dropped 2 bases, with 13 bases sitting between them. CDR3 length: 13 residues. The CDR3 sequence: CSAAGRANYGYTF. The DNA of the CDR3 is TGCAGTGCCGCTGGTCGGGCCAACTATGGCTACACCTTC.

The chain has TRBV4-2 and TRBJ2-5; 9 nucleotides line up with TRBD2. The germline V gene encodes CDR1 LGHNA and CDR2 YNFKEQ. This CDR3 comprises 16 residues. V trimming: 4 bases; J trimming: 9 bases; junction bases outside the gene matches: 15. The chain's CDR3 is CASSPVLAGGGEAQYF. CDR3 nucleotide sequence: TGTGCCAGCAGCCCCGTACTAGCGGGTGGGGGCGAGGCCCAGTACTTC.

This chain uses TRBV19 with TRBJ1-1; D is ambiguous. The CDR3 length is 13 residues. Trimming removed 3 bases from V and 6 bases from J, with 11 bases in between. Looked up from germline, CDR1 is LNHDA and CDR2 is SQIVND (reference sequence). This chain's CDR3 is CASSIPYLAEAFF. The CDR3 DNA reads TGTGCCAGTAGTATCCCTTACCTCGCTGAAGCTTTCTTT.

V and J are TRBV7-2 and TRBJ2-6, with a weak D call TRBD2 (5 bases). Looked up from germline, CDR1 is SGHTA and CDR2 is FQGNSA. The V gene lost 1 base and the J gene lost 5 bases, with 15 bases spanning the gap. The length of the CDR3 is 17 residues. This CDR3 reads CTSSLVPGIPRANVLTF. As DNA, the CDR3 is TGTACCAGCAGCTTAGTGCCGGGGATCCCTCGGGCCAACGTCCTGACTTTC.

The table lists this clonotype with a few counts. The chain joins TRBV7-2 to TRBJ2-7; the match to TRBD2 covers 10 bases. Trimming took 1 base from V and 2 from J; bases not matched to a gene: 8. The CDR3 loop spans 17 amino acids. The germline V gene has CDR1 SGHTA and CDR2 FQGNSA. CDR3 sequence reads: CASSLVSGRARAYEQYF. The CDR3 bases are TGTGCCAGCAGCTTAGTCAGCGGGAGGGCCAGGGCCTACGAGCAGTACTTC.

This clonotype was seen only once. The chain employs TRBV6-2 or TRBV6-3 and TRBJ2-1; a weak D match, TRBD2 (7 bases). CDR1 is MNHEY, CDR2 SVGEGT, per germline. The CDR3 spans 14 residues. The V end was cut by 8 bases, the J end by 9 bases, with 20 bases between. CDR3 protein: CASGGGLAQAEQFF. The CDR3 DNA sequence: TGTGCCAGCGGGGGGGGGCTAGCGCAGGCTGAGCAGTTCTTC.

The table lists this clonotype with a few counts. This chain uses TRBV6-2 or TRBV6-3 with TRBJ1-5, with TRBD1 matching over 10 bases. CDR3 length: 16 amino acids. Germline lookup yields CDR1 MNHEY and CDR2 SVGEGT. V lost 6 bases and J lost 2; bases outside the gene matches: 7. The CDR3 sequence is CASSRGDRGGNQPQHF. The DNA for the CDR3 is TGTGCCAGCAGCCGCGGGGACAGGGGTGGCAATCAGCCCCAGCATTTT.

The chain has TRBV20-1 and TRBJ1-3; D is unresolved. Germline V gene lookup returns CDR1 DFQATT and CDR2 SNEGSKA (reference sequence). Trimming stripped 0 bases from V and 3 bases from J, with 6 bases between. The CDR3 runs 13 residues. The CDR3 sequence is CSARDNLGNTIYF. CDR3 sequence (DNA): TGCAGTGCTAGAGATAACCTTGGAAACACCATATATTTT.

V is TRBV20-1 and J is TRBJ1-1; tentative D call: TRBD1 (6 bases). Germline-derived CDR1 and CDR2 are DFQATT and SNEGSKA (reference sequence). The germline V and J ends were trimmed by 0 bases and 0 bases, with 14 bases remaining between them. The length of the CDR3 is 16 residues. In DNA form, the CDR3 reads TGCAGTGCTAGAGATGGGGGGGCAGGAGTGAACACTGAAGCTTTCTTT. It is translated as CSARDGGAGVNTEAFF.

This clonotype was seen more than once but under ten times. The chain is built from TRBV7-3 and TRBJ1-2; 7 bases are shared with TRBD1. This CDR3 contains 14 residues. With V trimmed by 0 bases and J by 8 bases, 6 bases remained unmatched. Germline lookup yields CDR1 SGHTA and CDR2 FQGTGA. The CDR3 nucleotides are TGTGCCAGCAGCTTAACCCCTGACAGGGTCGGCTACACCTTC. Translation gives CASSLTPDRVGYTF.

This clonotype was picked up one time. The V and J genes are TRBV5-1 and TRBJ2-3, with D unresolved. Germline-derived CDR1 and CDR2 are SGHRS and YFSETQ. CDR3 length: 15 residues. V lost 2 bases and J lost 2, with 12 bases in between. CDR3 nucleotides: TGCGCCAGCAGCTTAGGGAACGGCTTCACAGATACGCAGTATTTT. This gives the protein CASSLGNGFTDTQYF.

This clonotype has more than one count but fewer than ten. This chain uses TRBV7-2 with TRBJ2-3; D is ambiguous. The germline CDR1 and CDR2 sequences are SGHTA and FQGNSA. The CDR3 length is 13 residues. The V and J ends lost 5 bases and 0 bases respectively, with 6 bases between them. CDR3 coding DNA: TGTGCCAGCAGCGTGTCTAGCACAGATACGCAGTATTTT. Amino acid sequence: CASSVSSTDTQYF.

The chain uses TRBV6-1 and TRBJ1-5; TRBD1 is a possible D gene (6 bases). The germline V and J ends were trimmed by 7 bases and 4 bases, with 14 bases remaining between them. Per the germline V gene, CDR1 is MNHNS and CDR2 is SASEGT. There are 14 residues in the CDR3. The CDR3 bases are TGTGCCAGCACCTACGACAGGTTAAATCAGCCCCAGCATTTT. Its protein product is CASTYDRLNQPQHF.

This clonotype is a singleton in its sample. At one of its ends the junction is not consistent with the germline gene, which may arise from a read error. The chain uses TRBV7-6 and TRBJ2-3; 7 bases fit TRBD2. The CDR3 has 13 amino acids. Germline-derived CDR1 and CDR2 are SGHVS and FNYEAQ. The CDR3 nucleotides read TGTGCTAGCAGCTTCGGGAGGACGGATACGCAGTATTTT. It codes for CASSFGRTDTQYF.